These T cell receptor beta chains were read from a single sample in a study of blood T cell repertoires in COVID-19. Profiling relied on immunoSEQ multiplex PCR, and the TCRdb table lists in-frame clones only, not all of them. The data show approximately 210,000 clones, with around 75% seen just once and approximately 5.3% held by the top ten. Source material: peripheral blood. These receptors were collected from a human donor in a cohort sampled during active COVID-19. CDR3s include the opening cysteine and the closing phenylalanine or tryptophan. A D gene is named only where the DNA matches it firmly.

j_call d_call v_call cdr3_length cdr3_aa
TRBJ2-5 - TRBV12-1 13 CASSLSRRETQYF
TRBJ1-1 - TRBV28 12 CASTLGSQRAFF
TRBJ1-5 - TRBV5-4 14 CASSLDGPNQPQHF
TRBJ1-4 - TRBV19 14 CASSLTGINEKLFF
TRBJ2-1 TRBD2 TRBV2 15 CASSEAAGGVAEQFF
TRBJ1-5 - TRBV5-6 15 CASTEWEGIGQPQHF
TRBJ2-2 - TRBV19 11 CATWGPGELFF
TRBJ2-7 TRBD1 TRBV28 12 CARTGEVYEQYF
TRBJ1-1 - TRBV28 12 CASSLNQGEAFF
TRBJ2-3 TRBD1 TRBV5-6 14 CASSLGDRGHTQYF
TRBJ1-1 - TRBV14 13 CASSLPGGVEAFF
TRBJ1-1 TRBD1 TRBV5-1 14 CASSAIGTGIEAFF
TRBJ2-3 TRBD2 TRBV6-5 13 CTSGRWEADTQYF
TRBJ1-5 - TRBV30 15 CAWSVLGRGNQPQHF
TRBJ1-4 TRBD1 TRBV2 13 CASKDRGHEKLFF
TRBJ2-7 - TRBV21-1 18 CASSYPGGLAGGAGWEYF
TRBJ2-1 - TRBV7-9 12 CASSNSGNEQFF
TRBJ2-7 - TRBV6-2/TRBV6-3 15 CASSYPSRAAHEQYF
TRBJ1-5 - TRBV5-1 15 CASSLAGRSNQPQHF
TRBJ1-1 TRBD1 TRBV5-4 15 CASSLSYRGSTEAFF
TRBJ2-6 - TRBV2 15 CASSVRNSGANVLTF
TRBJ2-7 TRBD2 TRBV18 14 CASSPLAGADEQYF
TRBJ1-5 - TRBV28 16 CASSPSGEGIGQPQHF
TRBJ2-3 TRBD1 TRBV4-3 15 CASRRGFERTDTQYF
TRBJ1-1 - TRBV5-1 13 CASSFRQNTEAFF
TRBJ2-2 - TRBV9 13 CASSPADTGELFF